One TCR beta chain is described in this entry. Its specificity is unknown. This CDR3 region has 14 residues. Germline V gene lookup returns CDR1 SGHDT and CDR2 YYEEEE. V was pared by 7 bases and J by 7 bases, with 20 bases between. This record comes from a study of T cell repertoires in cytomegalovirus infection. Study as a whole: In the study, CMV epitopes included recently identified HLA-C-restricted and well-studied HLA-B-restricted ones. Shared public TCR beta signatures pointed to both CMV infection and a matching HLA type. Study-level findings and limits: Of the TCR beta families, the public ones yielded a cumulative frequency that identified carriers of CMV plus the relevant HLA. The response measured ex vivo was dominated by TCR beta clonotypes (HLA-C-restricted and CMV-specific).

TCRdb independently ran MiXCR on the reads; one entry per CDR3 protein. The sample contains about 920,000 distinct CDR3 sequences, around 30% of which appear only once. This chain connects TRBV5-6 to TRBJ1-1, with D perhaps matching TRBD1 (5 bases). The sequencing here drew on cultured CD8+ T cells from PBMCs, taken from culture after CMV antigen stimulation. This TCR derives from a human donor in good health (CMV status not recorded). Some clones in this sample may be carry-over from other donors' samples. The CDR3 bases are TGTGCCAGCGGGGGAGAGGGATCGGTTTTTGAAGCTTTCTTT. It is translated as CASGGEGSVFEAFF.